The clone carrying this T cell receptor (beta chain) was picked up one time. Its matching antigen is unknown. The identical CDR3 is also encoded by other nucleotide sequences in the sample. The data derive from a study of cytomegalovirus exposure and HLA in healthy donors. Study-level results: According to the study, roughly 160 TCR beta chains were cytomegalovirus-associated. The classifier was said to identify cytomegalovirus status with high specificity and sensitivity.

PCR involved 60 Vbeta and 13 Jbeta primers. Produced via immunoSEQ multiplex PCR; TCRdb's table is partial and in-frame only. Of just under 95,000 clones detected, about four fifths appear once; the ten largest clones hold about 5.6%. Germline-derived CDR1 and CDR2 are SGHRS and YFSETQ. The V and J ends lost 2 bases and 1 base, in that order; junction bases with no gene match: 3. The CDR3 contains 15 residues. This chain connects TRBV5-1 to TRBJ1-1; TRBD1 agrees at 9 bases. The sequenced material came from PBMCs. The TCR was taken from a woman between 18 and 30 years old in good health and CMV-seropositive. The CDR3 spells CASSLRQGENTEAFF. Here the CDR3 DNA reads TGCGCCAGCAGCTTAAGACAGGGGGAGAACACTGAAGCTTTCTTT.